This is a list of T cell receptor beta chains from one sample in a study of T cells in Graves' hyperthyroidism and ophthalmopathy. TCRdb analysed the multiplex PCR reads with MiXCR anew, one entry per CDR3 protein. The data contain some 490,000 distinct CDR3 sequences, roughly a sixth of them singletons. The sequencing input was blood. The receptors come from a woman between 25 and 40 years old with Graves' ophthalmopathy. CDR3s include the opening cysteine and the closing phenylalanine or tryptophan. A D gene is named only where the DNA matches it firmly. Clone size is given for some rows only: seen once, a few or many times, or a class if the clone is expanded.

v_call	j_call	d_call	clone_size	cdr3_aa	cdr3_nt
TRBV19	TRBJ2-3	.	.	CASSNRQELRDSKADTQYF	TGTGCCAGTAGTAACCGACAGGAGTTACGAGACTCGAAGGCTGATACGCAGTATTTT
TRBV11-2	TRBJ1-2	.	many	CASRAMTGGGYTF	TGTGCCAGCCGTGCCATGACAGGCGGTGGCTACACCTTC
TRBV6-1	TRBJ2-2	.	.	CASSGRWVRELFF	TGTGCCAGCAGTGGACGGTGGGTGAGGGAGCTGTTTTTT
TRBV7-2	TRBJ2-6	.	.	CASSQRSSGANVLTF	TGTGCCAGCAGCCAGCGGAGCTCTGGGGCCAACGTCCTGACTTTC
TRBV28	TRBJ1-5	.	.	CASSHKFRGNQPQHF	TGTGCCAGCAGCCACAAATTTCGGGGCAATCAGCCCCAGCATTTT
TRBV4-3	TRBJ2-3	.	.	CASSPDLRRTDTQYF	TGCGCCAGCAGCCCCGACCTCCGCCGCACAGATACGCAGTATTTT
TRBV12-3/TRBV12-4	TRBJ2-3	.	many	CASSARGSTDTQYF	TGTGCCAGCAGTGCCCGAGGTAGCACAGATACGCAGTATTTT
TRBV15	TRBJ2-3	.	many	CATSRTLGLTDTQYF	TGTGCCACCAGCAGGACACTAGGACTCACAGATACGCAGTATTTT
TRBV28	TRBJ2-3	.	many	CASKSQDPGRGGTDTQYF	TGTGCCAGCAAGTCCCAGGACCCAGGGAGGGGGGGCACAGATACGCAGTATTTT
TRBV11-2	TRBJ1-2	.	.	CASSQSREGNYGYTF	TGTGCCAGCAGCCAGAGCAGGGAGGGTAACTATGGCTACACCTTC
TRBV7-2	TRBJ2-1	.	.	CASSLAGEEQFF	TGTGCCAGCAGCTTAGCAGGGGAAGAGCAGTTCTTC
TRBV9	TRBJ1-6	.	few	CASSVGSPLHF	TGTGCCAGCAGCGTAGGCTCACCCCTCCACTTT
TRBV28	TRBJ2-7	TRBD2	many	CASSLSGTGGYEQYF	TGTGCCAGCAGTTTATCCGGGACGGGAGGCTACGAGCAGTACTTC
TRBV4-3	TRBJ2-7	.	many	CASSQRLRTEAYEQYF	TGCGCCAGCAGCCAAAGGTTGCGGACAGAAGCCTACGAGCAGTACTTC
TRBV6-2/TRBV6-3	TRBJ2-3	TRBD1	.	CASTPGQVTDTQYF	TGTGCCAGCACCCCAGGACAGGTCACAGATACGCAGTATTTT
TRBV7-2	TRBJ2-1	.	many	CASSLASGLGSNEQFF	TGTGCCAGCAGCTTAGCATCCGGTCTGGGGTCGAATGAGCAGTTCTTC